Sequencing of this T cell receptor beta chain was carried out in a study of cytomegalovirus exposure and HLA in healthy donors. The PCR contained 60 Vbeta and 13 Jbeta primers. The method was immunoSEQ multiplex PCR; TCRdb's version includes in-frame clones alone and lacks a portion of them. The table shows 130,000 to 150,000 clones, with around 72% occurring only once. The sample was PBMCs. The TCR was taken from a man between 18 and 35 years old in good health and CMV-seropositive.

This CDR3 is CAWSVRRGVGGPRYEQYF. The CDR3 DNA reads TGTGCCTGGAGTGTACGAAGAGGGGTGGGAGGGCCAAGGTACGAGCAGTACTTC. V and J are TRBV30 and TRBJ2-7, with TRBD2 matching over 7 bases. The ends lost 0 bases at V and 4 bases at J; junction bases unmatched: 18. The length of the CDR3 is 18 residues. Germline CDR1 reads GTSNPN; CDR2 reads SVGIG (reference sequence).